This entry lists 20 T cell receptor beta chains sequenced from one sample in a study of T cells in Graves' hyperthyroidism and ophthalmopathy. Amplified TCR beta CDR3 regions came from RNA transcripts. In the first-round RT-PCR of the TCR CDR3, the HTBI primer set was used. TCRdb re-called the multiplex PCR reads with MiXCR, one entry per CDR3 protein. The repertoire holds fewer than 850,000 distinct CDR3 sequences, with 15% to 20% as singletons. What was sequenced was blood. The receptor set was obtained from a man between 50 and 59 years old with Graves' hyperthyroidism.

The V and J genes are TRBV29-1 and TRBJ2-1; D not certain. In germline, CDR1 is SQVTM, CDR2 ANQGSEA. V gave up 0 bases and J gave up 3 bases, with 9 bases separating them. This CDR3 contains 14 residues. The CDR3 nucleotides are TGCAGCGTTGAAGATCCCAAGAACTACAATGAGCAGTTCTTC. Its translation: CSVEDPKNYNEQFF.

The table lists this clonotype with a few counts. This chain joins TRBV6-1 and TRBJ1-5; 7 bases are a match to TRBD1. This CDR3 is 15 amino acids long. The V segment lost 7 bases and the J segment 1 base; nucleotides outside the gene matches: 7. The germline gives CDR1 MNHNS, CDR2 SASEGT. The CDR3 DNA reads as TGTGCCAGCAAAGGGGACAGACAAAGCAATCAGCCCCAGCATTTT. Amino acid sequence: CASKGDRQSNQPQHF.

As regards this clonotype: With a much larger clone just one base away, this may be a read error. This sequence joins TRBV12-3 or TRBV12-4 and TRBJ1-1, with 7 bases matching TRBD1. CDR3 length: 16 residues. J was trimmed by 4 bases and V by 7 bases; bases with no gene match: 15. CDR3 protein: CASTLTGNEPGTEAFF. The CDR3 nucleotides read TGTGCCAGCACTCTGACAGGGAACGAACCGGGCACTGAAGCTTTCTTT.

There are a few counts of this clonotype. V is TRBV6-4 and J is TRBJ2-1; 7 bases line up with TRBD1. This CDR3 spans 13 amino acids. The germline CDR1 and CDR2 sequences are MRHNA and SNTAGT. V was pared by 6 bases and J by 8 bases, with 7 bases of the junction left unmatched. In nucleotides, the CDR3 is TGTGCCAGCAGAACCAACAGGGGTTATGAGCAGTTCTTC. Its protein product is CASRTNRGYEQFF.

This clonotype has just a few counts. A much larger clone lies a single base off, so this may be a read error. V gene TRBV2 combines with J gene TRBJ2-6, with D perhaps TRBD1 or TRBD2 (6 bases each). Germline V gives CDR1 SNHLY, CDR2 FYNNEI. This CDR3 comprises 14 residues. CDR3 in amino acids: CARQSGTGANVPTF. CDR3 nucleotides: TGTGCCAGGCAGTCGGGGACGGGGGCCAACGTCCCGACTTTC.

There are a few counts of this clonotype. The chain employs TRBV7-8 and TRBJ2-1; D gene uncertain. The CDR3 covers 14 residues. The V end lost 1 base, the J end lost 5 bases, and 9 bases lay between the germline ends. The V gene's germline CDR1 is SGHVS and CDR2 FQNEAQ. The CDR3 spells CASSLVDGNNEQFF. In DNA form, the CDR3 reads TGTGCCAGCAGCTTAGTTGACGGAAACAATGAGCAGTTCTTC.

This clonotype has ten or more counts. V is TRBV6-1 and J is TRBJ2-7; D tentatively reads TRBD1 or TRBD2 (5 bases each). V was pared by 2 bases and J by 5 bases, with 16 bases between. The CDR3 is 15 amino acids. Germline V gene sequence: CDR1 MNHNS, CDR2 SASEGT. This CDR3 reads CASSETGTPVHEQYF. In DNA, the CDR3 is TGTGCCAGCAGTGAAACCGGGACCCCTGTCCACGAGCAGTACTTC.

This clonotype was seen ten or more times. The rearrangement joins TRBV20-1 to TRBJ2-2; weak D call: TRBD2 (6 bases). Trimming cost V 3 bases and J 5 bases, with 10 bases left between them. Germline assignment: CDR1 DFQATT and CDR2 SNEGSKA (reference sequence). The CDR3 spans 13 residues. The CDR3 here is CSASSGSTGELFF. CDR3 nucleotide sequence: TGCAGTGCTAGTTCCGGGAGTACCGGGGAGCTGTTTTTT.

Worth noting for this clonotype: The germline gene is not matched at one end of the junction; a read error may be the cause. The chain recombines TRBV11-1 with TRBJ2-2; D is ambiguous. Germline V lookup: CDR1 SGHAT, CDR2 FQDESV (reference sequence). The CDR3 is 17 residues long. CDR3 nucleotide sequence: TGTGCTAGCAGCCCTCGTCCCATCAACGCGAACACCGGGGAGCTGTTTTTT. Translated, it gives CASSPRPINANTGELFF. Combining the CDR3 with reference TRBV11-1 and TRBJ2-2 gives the whole variable domain EAEVAQSPRYKITEKSQAVAFWCDPISGHATLYWYRQILGQGPELLVQFQDESVVDDSQLPKDRFSAERLKGVDSTLKIQPAELGDSAMYLCASSPRPINANTGELFFGEGSRLTVL.

This clonotype has ten or more counts. The CDR3 region is CASSPWQEDYGYTF. In nucleotides, the CDR3 is TGTGCCAGCAGCCCCTGGCAGGAGGACTATGGCTACACCTTC. V usage is TRBV3-1 and J usage is TRBJ1-2, with D hard to call. Trimming cost V 4 bases and J 3 bases, with 12 bases left between them. There are 14 residues in the CDR3. The germline V gene encodes CDR1 LGHDT and CDR2 YNNKEL (reference sequence).

This clonotype was seen ten or more times. The chain is built from TRBV10-2 and TRBJ2-6; no definite D call. Looked up from germline, CDR1 is WSHSY and CDR2 is SAAADI. The ends were cut back, 6 bases at V and 0 bases at J, with 9 bases in the middle. This CDR3 is built from 15 residues. The CDR3 sequence is CASRADFSGANVLTF. In nucleotides, the CDR3 is TGCGCCAGCAGGGCCGACTTCTCTGGGGCCAACGTCCTGACTTTC.

The table lists this clonotype with many counts. This sequence joins TRBV28 and TRBJ2-2, with D possibly TRBD2 on 6 matching bases. CDR3 length: 17 amino acids. V lost 3 bases to trimming and J lost 1 base, with 15 bases between them. In germline, CDR1 is MDHEN, CDR2 SYDVKM. CDR3 sequence reads: CASSFPRSGENTGELFF. The CDR3 DNA sequence: TGTGCCAGCAGTTTCCCTCGTAGCGGAGAGAACACCGGGGAGCTGTTTTTT.

This clonotype was observed at least ten times. CDR3 in DNA: TGTGCCACCAGTGACCGGGACAGGGTAAATGGCTACACCTTC. This codes for CATSDRDRVNGYTF. The genes are TRBV24-1 and TRBJ1-2; 9 positions agree with TRBD1. Germline V lookup: CDR1 KGHDR, CDR2 SFDVKD. J lost 6 bases, V lost 4 bases, and 5 bases had no gene match. CDR3 size: 14 residues.

On this clonotype: It may be a read error: a sequence one base away is much more abundant. V gene TRBV30 combines with J gene TRBJ1-1, with D perhaps matching TRBD1 (5 bases). The CDR3 spans 12 residues. V gave up 5 bases and J gave up 6 bases, with 13 bases separating them. Per the germline V gene, CDR1 is GTSNPN and CDR2 is SVGIG (reference sequence). The CDR3, as DNA: TGTGCCTGGTCCCCCGGGACCGCTGAAGCTTTCTTT. Its translation is CAWSPGTAEAFF.

The table lists this clonotype with many counts. The chain carries TRBV7-2 and TRBJ2-1; D not resolved. The V and J ends lost 1 base and 0 bases respectively, with 13 bases between them. CDR1 and CDR2 (germline): SGHTA, FQGNSA. This CDR3 region has 17 residues. The DNA for the CDR3 is TGTGCCAGCAGCTTAGGCGGCAGAAGCGCCTCCTACAATGAGCAGTTCTTC. Its translation is CASSLGGRSASYNEQFF.

This clonotype turned up a few times. The chain recombines TRBV3-1 with TRBJ2-5; 9 bases fit TRBD2. This CDR3 has 16 residues. Germline V gene sequence: CDR1 LGHDT, CDR2 YNNKEL (reference sequence). V was pared by 5 bases and J by 4 bases, with 11 bases of the junction left unmatched. The CDR3 DNA reads TGTGCCAGCAGCTCTCTGGTAGCGGGAGAAGGAGAGACCCAGTACTTC. The encoded protein is CASSSLVAGEGETQYF.

This clonotype was seen many times. The chain couples TRBV2 to TRBJ2-7; D uncertain. Germline V gene data show CDR1 as SNHLY and CDR2 as FYNNEI. V lost 3 bases, J lost 7 bases, and 7 bases lay in between. CDR3 size: 11 residues. The DNA for the CDR3 is TGTGCCAGCAGTGATGAGGAAGAGCAGTACTTC. It yields the protein CASSDEEEQYF.

This clonotype was recorded many times. The rearrangement links TRBV30 to TRBJ2-7; no clear D gene. V lost 2 bases and J lost 2, with 7 bases in between. The CDR3 sequence is 12 residues long. Germline V lookup: CDR1 GTSNPN, CDR2 SVGIG (reference sequence). CDR3: CAWSQQTYEQYF. Here the CDR3 DNA reads TGTGCCTGGAGTCAACAGACCTACGAGCAGTACTTC.

This clonotype was seen at least ten times. J is TRBJ2-5 and V is TRBV7-9; D remains unclear. The CDR3 has 13 amino acids. Germline CDR1 SEHNR, CDR2 FQNEAQ (reference sequence). Trimming stripped 4 bases from V and 1 base from J, with 7 bases between. CDR3 sequence reads: CASSSTPQETQYF. The DNA for the CDR3 is TGTGCCAGCAGCTCAACCCCCCAAGAGACCCAGTACTTC. The full variable domain, with the rest looked up from reference TRBV7-9 and TRBJ2-5, is DTGVSQNPRHKITKRGQNVTFRCDPISEHNRLYWYRQTLGQGPEFLTYFQNEAQLEKSRLLSDRFSAERPKGSFSTLEIQRTEQGDSAMYLCASSSTPQETQYFGPGTRLLVL.

As regards this clonotype: An end of the junction does not agree with germline; a read error may underlie this. This rearrangement joins TRBV7-9 to TRBJ1-1; TRBD1 aligns across 7 bases. The CDR3 spans 16 residues. Germline-derived CDR1 and CDR2 are SEHNR and FQNEAQ (reference sequence). The CDR3 bases are TGTGTCAGCAGTGAGGAAGGGGGCAAGGGTTACACTGAAGCTTTCTTT. Translation: CVSSEEGGKGYTEAFF.